These 23 T cell receptor beta chains were all obtained from the same sample, sequenced in a study of T cell clonality in common variable immunodeficiency. Findings and limits, study-wide: Reportedly, TCR beta sequences from common variable immunodeficiency showed fewer deletions and N-nucleotide insertions.

Which antigens these TCRs recognize remains unknown. Assay: immunoSEQ multiplex PCR; the TCRdb copy retains only in-frame clones and omits some. Its table lists around 8,000 clones. The sample comprised peripheral blood mononuclear cells. The source is a human donor with common variable immunodeficiency.

As for this clone: Read coverage stops 3 residues before the CDR3 terminus; the germline J gene supplies the remainder. V gene TRBV5-6 combines with J gene TRBJ2-7; maybe TRBD1 (5 bases). Between the trimmed V and J ends, which lost 0 bases and 3 bases, there was a span of 10 bases. The CDR3 runs to 14 residues. In germline, CDR1 is SGHDT, CDR2 YYEEEE. This chain's CDR3 is CASSLDRLYYEQYF. The CDR3 DNA, read in part, is TGTGCCAGCAGCTTGGACAGGCTTTACTACGAG.

Remarks on this clone: Read data end 3 residues before the CDR3 end; the end is taken from the germline J gene. This sequence joins TRBV5-1 and TRBJ2-5, with TRBD2 identical over 7 bases. This CDR3 is built from 14 residues. With 2 bases clipped from V and 3 bases from J, the junction kept 4 bases outside the gene matches. CDR1 SGHRS and CDR2 YFSETQ come from the germline V gene. The CDR3 is CASSFGGGEETQYF. The sequenced part of the CDR3 DNA is TGCGCCAGCAGCTTTGGGGGGGGAGAAGAGACC. The full variable domain, rest sourced from reference TRBV5-1 and TRBJ2-5, is KAGVTQTPRYLIKTRGQQVTLSCSPISGHRSVSWYQQTPGQGLQFLFEYFSETQRNKGNFPGRFSGRQFSNSRSEMNVSTLELGDSALYLCASSFGGGEETQYFGPGTRLLVL.

Details on this clone: The CDR3 end is not reached by the read, which stops 3 residues before it; the germline J gene fills it in. V and J are TRBV19 and TRBJ2-6, with D maybe TRBD1 (5 bases). The CDR3 consists of 14 residues. The V and J ends lost 4 bases and 3 bases respectively, with 7 bases between them. Germline-derived CDR1 and CDR2 are LNHDA and SQIVND (reference sequence). CDR3 loop: CASSTGIGANVLTF. The covered CDR3 bases are TGTGCCAGTAGTACAGGGATTGGGGCCAACGTC.

As to this clone: Read sequence stops 3 residues before the CDR3 end, and the germline J gene provides the missing end. The chain employs TRBV5-6 and TRBJ1-2; no reliable D call. V was shortened by 4 bases and J by 2 bases, with 9 bases between the two germline ends. There are 13 residues in the CDR3. Germline CDR1 and CDR2: SGHDT and YYEEEE. CDR3 protein: CASSPGANYGYTF. The sequenced part of the CDR3 DNA is TGTGCCAGCAGCCCCGGAGCGAACTATGGC. The full variable domain, rest sourced from reference TRBV5-6 and TRBJ1-2, is DAGVTQSPTHLIKTRGQQVTLRCSPKSGHDTVSWYQQALGQGPQFIFQYYEEEERQRGNFPDRFSGHQFPNYSSELNVNALLLGDSALYLCASSPGANYGYTFGSGTRLTVV.

For this clone: The read comes to an end 3 residues before the CDR3 does, leaving the germline J gene to fill in the end. The chain is built from TRBV5-1 and TRBJ2-5, with D maybe TRBD1 (6 bases). CDR3 length: 13 residues. Germline V gives CDR1 SGHRS, CDR2 YFSETQ. Trimming cost V 1 base and J 4 bases, with 8 bases left between them. The CDR3: CASSLTGRETQYF. The sequenced CDR3 bases are TGCGCCAGCAGCTTGACAGGGAGAGAGACC.

This clone is labeled medium-sized based on frequency. The read falls 3 residues short of the CDR3 end, and the missing part is taken from the germline J gene. J is TRBJ1-1 and V is TRBV18; possible D gene TRBD1, 6 bases. The germline V gene has CDR1 KGHSH and CDR2 LQKENI. V lost 5 bases to trimming and J lost 4 bases, with 11 bases between them. This CDR3 comprises 13 residues. CDR3 DNA, as far as it was read: TGTGCCAGCTCAGGCGGAGGGGGCACTGAA. Residues: CASSGGGGTE. The CDR3 in full is CASSGGGGTEAFF.

Incomplete CDR3 DNA: TGTGCCAGTACCAGGGGTAGCAATCAGCCC. Translated: CASTRGSNQP. In full, the CDR3 reads CASTRGSNQPQHF. V and J are TRBV19 and TRBJ1-5; tentative D call: TRBD1 (6 bases). Sequencing ends 3 residues short of the CDR3 end; the germline J gene provides the rest. Per germline, CDR1 LNHDA and CDR2 SQIVND (reference sequence). The V and J ends lost 7 bases and 0 bases respectively, with 7 bases between them. CDR3 length: 13 residues.

To note about this clone: Read coverage stops 3 residues before the CDR3 terminus; the germline J gene supplies the remainder. The chain carries TRBV20-1 and TRBJ2-7; 8 nucleotides line up with TRBD1. This CDR3 spans 15 amino acids. CDR1 is DFQATT and CDR2 is SNEGSKA in the germline V gene (reference sequence). V shed 0 bases and J 6 bases; nucleotides not matched to a gene: 10. Here the CDR3 reads CSARDLRTGSLEQYF. The sequenced part of the CDR3 DNA is TGCAGTGCTAGAGATCTGCGGACAGGGTCTCTCGAG.

The DNA read from the CDR3 is TGTGCCAGCAGCTTCTCAGTGAACACTGAA. Translating gives CASSFSVNTE. The complete CDR3 protein is CASSFSVNTEAFF. V is TRBV7-3 and J is TRBJ1-1, with D unresolved. The CDR3 is cut off 3 residues early in the read; its end comes from the germline J gene. The CDR3 has 13 amino acids. Germline CDR1 and CDR2: SGHTA and FQGTGA. V shed 3 bases and J shed 0 bases, with 5 bases lying between them.

Regarding this clone: The CDR3 extends 3 residues past the end of the read, so its final part is completed from the germline J gene. V is TRBV20-1 and J is TRBJ2-7; D remains unclear. This CDR3 is 10 amino acids long. The V end was cut by 3 bases, the J end by 6 bases, with 6 bases between. CDR1 is DFQATT and CDR2 is SNEGSKA in the germline V gene (reference sequence). The sequenced part of the CDR3 DNA is TGCAGTGCTAGTATCTTCGAG. Protein sequence: CSASIFE. In full, the CDR3 is CSASIFEQYF.

CDR3 bases read: TGTGCCAGCAGCCCCGGACTAGCGGACCGGACC. Protein: CASSPGLADRT. The full CDR3 sequence reads CASSPGLADRTQYF. This chain links TRBV7-9 with TRBJ2-5, with 10 bases identical to TRBD2. The read is 3 residues too short to cover the CDR3 end, so that end is filled in from the germline J gene. Per germline, CDR1 SEHNR and CDR2 FQNEAQ (reference sequence). Trimming at V came to 5 bases and at J to 7 bases, leaving 7 bases not matched to a gene. CDR3 length: 14 residues.

For this clone: Read data end 3 residues before the CDR3 end; the end is taken from the germline J gene. This rearrangement joins TRBV7-9 to TRBJ2-3; D is possibly TRBD1 or TRBD2 (5 bases each). Germline CDR1 is SEHNR and CDR2 is FQNEAQ (reference sequence). Trimming shortened V by 5 bases and J by 0 bases, and 12 bases separated the two germline ends. The CDR3 is made up of 15 amino acids. The CDR3 DNA, read in part, is TGTGCCAGCAGCCCGAGGGGAGATAGCACAGATACG. It encodes CASSPRGDSTDT. The entire CDR3 reads CASSPRGDSTDTQYF.

For this clone: Coverage ceases 3 residues before the CDR3 finishes, and the germline J gene fills in the end. The V gene is TRBV30, the J gene TRBJ1-5; TRBD1 matches 7 bases. Germline CDR1 GTSNPN, CDR2 SVGIG (reference sequence). This CDR3 contains 15 residues. The junction had 7 bases not matched to a gene; V was cut back by 0 bases and J by 5 bases. CDR3: CAWSVLGQRDQPQHF. The DNA read from the CDR3 is TGTGCCTGGAGTGTATTGGGACAGCGGGATCAGCCC.

Comments on this clone: Coverage ceases 3 residues before the CDR3 finishes, and the germline J gene fills in the end. The chain has TRBV2 and TRBJ2-7; D is undetermined. Trimming took 3 bases from V and 5 from J, leaving 11 bases between them. The CDR3 runs 13 residues. The germline gives CDR1 SNHLY, CDR2 FYNNEI. The CDR3 bases that were read are TGTGCCAGCAGTGAGCGGTCGAGGCACGAG. Its protein is CASSERSRHE. The complete CDR3 sequence is CASSERSRHEQYF.

To note about this clone: The read finishes 3 residues shy of the CDR3 end, and the germline J gene is used to complete it. The chain joins TRBV18 to TRBJ1-2; the match to TRBD1 covers 9 bases. Germline CDR1 and CDR2: KGHSH and LQKENI. The V gene end was trimmed by 2 bases and the J gene end by 6 bases; junction bases not matched to a gene: 1. The CDR3 runs 13 residues. The CDR3 reads CASSPGTGNGYTF. The sequenced part of the CDR3 DNA is TGTGCCAGCTCACCAGGGACAGGGAATGGC.

With respect to this clone: The CDR3 is cut off 3 residues early in the read; its end comes from the germline J gene. J is TRBJ1-6 and V is TRBV5-1; possible D gene TRBD1, 6 bases. The CDR3 length is 14 residues. The V gene's germline CDR1 is SGHRS and CDR2 YFSETQ. V was trimmed by 7 bases and J by 9 bases, leaving 17 bases between them. The CDR3 is CASGYREGVSPLHF. CDR3 DNA, as far as it was read: TGCGCCAGCGGATACAGGGAAGGGGTTTCACCC. Drawing the rest from reference TRBV5-1 and TRBJ1-6, the complete variable domain is KAGVTQTPRYLIKTRGQQVTLSCSPISGHRSVSWYQQTPGQGLQFLFEYFSETQRNKGNFPGRFSGRQFSNSRSEMNVSTLELGDSALYLCASGYREGVSPLHFGNGTRLTVT.

Regarding this clone: The read terminates 3 residues ahead of where the CDR3 ends, so the germline J gene completes it. The genes are TRBV5-6 and TRBJ2-7; the D gene is possibly TRBD2 (6 bases). The V end was cut by 2 bases, the J end by 3 bases, with 15 bases between. Germline V lookup: CDR1 SGHDT, CDR2 YYEEEE. The CDR3 contains 15 residues. CDR3 DNA, as far as it was read: TGTGCCAGCAGCTTCGTGGTGGAGGGGTACTACGAG. It codes for CASSFVVEGYYE. The complete CDR3 protein is CASSFVVEGYYEQYF.

This clone is deemed medium-sized (0.01 to 0.1%) by its frequency. The CDR3 end lies 3 residues beyond the end of the read and is filled in from the germline J gene. The V call is TRBV5-1, the J call TRBJ2-3; the match to TRBD2 covers 7 bases. With V trimmed by 1 base and J by 4 bases, 15 bases remained unmatched. This CDR3 contains 18 residues. The germline CDR1 and CDR2 sequences are SGHRS and YFSETQ. CDR3 sequence reads: CASSLWGGAGPIADTQYF. The DNA read from the CDR3 is TGCGCCAGCAGCTTGTGGGGGGGAGCAGGGCCGATCGCAGATACG.

Regarding this clone: The read falls 3 residues short of the CDR3 end, and the missing part is taken from the germline J gene. The gene calls are TRBV7-9 and TRBJ1-1; unclear D gene. V gave up 5 bases and J gave up 5 bases, with 9 bases separating them. This CDR3 comprises 12 residues. Germline V gives CDR1 SEHNR, CDR2 FQNEAQ (reference sequence). The covered CDR3 bases are TGTGCCAGCAGCAAAGTACTTACTGAA. This translates into CASSKVLTE. The whole CDR3 is CASSKVLTEAFF.

This clone counts as medium-sized by frequency. The read stops 3 residues short of the end of the CDR3; the missing end is completed from the germline J gene. V usage is TRBV20-1 and J usage is TRBJ1-4; tentatively, D is TRBD1 (5 bases). Germline V gene data show CDR1 as DFQATT and CDR2 as SNEGSKA (reference sequence). The CDR3 contains 13 residues. Trimming took 5 bases from V and 5 from J, leaving 12 bases between them. This CDR3 is CSAFHRQNEKLFF. CDR3 DNA (partial): TGCAGTGCTTTCCACAGGCAGAATGAAAAA.

With respect to this clone: The read ends 3 residues shy of where the CDR3 ends; the end is completed using the germline J gene. The chain is built from TRBV7-2 and TRBJ1-5, with D possibly matching TRBD1 (6 bases). This CDR3 contains 13 residues. Germline V lookup: CDR1 SGHTA, CDR2 FQGNSA. V gave up 5 bases and J gave up 5 bases, with 10 bases separating them. The CDR3 loop reads CASSPDRDQPQHF. The part of the CDR3 DNA that was read is TGTGCCAGCAGCCCGGACAGAGATCAGCCC.

On this clone: The read gets to within 3 residues of the CDR3 end, and the germline J gene fills in the rest. The chain links TRBV19 to TRBJ2-2; TRBD2 matches at 15 bases. V was pared by 6 bases and J by 0 bases, with 8 bases of the junction left unmatched. CDR3 length: 19 amino acids. Germline loops: CDR1 LNHDA, CDR2 SQIVND (reference sequence). CDR3 bases read: TGTGCCAGTAGCGCCGAGGGACTAGCGGGGGGATCGAACACCGGGGAG. Translated: CASSAEGLAGGSNTGE. The full CDR3 reads CASSAEGLAGGSNTGELFF.

According to its frequency, this clone is medium-sized. The read falls 3 residues short of the CDR3 end, and the missing part is taken from the germline J gene. The chain carries TRBV5-1 and TRBJ2-5, with 13 bases fitting TRBD2. The junction had 5 bases not matched to a gene; V was cut back by 2 bases and J by 4 bases. The germline V gene has CDR1 SGHRS and CDR2 YFSETQ. This CDR3 comprises 16 residues. The CDR3 bases that were read are TGCGCCAGCAGCTTCACTAGCGGGGGGGCCGGAGAGACC. Its translation: CASSFTSGGAGET. The CDR3 in its entirety is CASSFTSGGAGETQYF.